The 15 T cell receptor beta chains listed next were all sequenced from one sample in a study of cytomegalovirus exposure and HLA in healthy donors. Amplification used 60 Vbeta primers and 13 Jbeta primers. Profiling relied on immunoSEQ multiplex PCR, and the TCRdb table lists in-frame clones only, not all of them. The sample lists 120,000 or so clones; 80% were seen once. Sample: PBMCs. All receptors come from a young man in good health and CMV-seronegative.

J is TRBJ1-1 and V is TRBV27; 7 bases are shared with TRBD1. Germline-derived CDR1 and CDR2 are MNHEY and SMNVEV (reference sequence). The CDR3 runs 15 residues. The trim removed 5 bases at V and 0 bases at J, leaving 6 bases unmatched. The CDR3: CASSIQGLMNTEAFF. CDR3 DNA sequence: TGTGCCAGCAGTATACAGGGGTTGATGAACACTGAAGCTTTCTTT.

The V gene is TRBV28, the J gene TRBJ2-5; TRBD2 matches at 7 bases. This CDR3 is 12 amino acids long. V lost 9 bases to trimming and J lost 1 base; unmatched junction nucleotides: 2. Germline CDR1 is MDHEN and CDR2 is SYDVKM. The CDR3 sequence: CASRTSQETQYF. The CDR3 DNA sequence: TGTGCCAGTCGGACTAGCCAAGAGACCCAGTACTTC.

This clone was found once. This rearrangement joins TRBV4-1 to TRBJ2-1, with 10 bases lining up with TRBD1. The germline V gene has CDR1 MGHRA and CDR2 YSYEKL. The V gene end was trimmed by 1 base and the J gene end by 8 bases; junction bases not matched to a gene: 8. This CDR3 comprises 16 residues. The CDR3 nucleotides are TGCGCCAGCAGCCAAGCACCGGGACAGGGGATATATGAGCAGTTCTTC. It translates to CASSQAPGQGIYEQFF.

Here the CDR3 reads CASNSPVQGAQYF. CDR3 DNA: TGTGCTTCCAACTCACCCGTGCAGGGGGCGCAGTATTTT. The J gene is TRBJ2-3, the V gene TRBV25-1, with 7 bases matching TRBD1. Germline V lookup: CDR1 MGHDK, CDR2 SYGVNS. The CDR3 has 13 residues.

J is TRBJ2-3 and V is TRBV11-3, with 7 bases aligning to TRBD2. J gave up 2 bases and V 2 bases, and 7 bases lay outside the gene matches. Germline V gives CDR1 SGHNT, CDR2 YENEEA. This CDR3 is built from 16 residues. The CDR3 protein is CASSLLGGGPTDTQYF. CDR3 coding DNA: TGTGCCAGCAGCTTACTCGGCGGGGGACCCACAGATACGCAGTATTTT.

The chain has TRBV4-2 and TRBJ1-5, with TRBD1 matching over 10 bases. CDR1 is LGHNA, CDR2 YNFKEQ, per germline. The CDR3 loop spans 19 amino acids. J lost 0 bases, V lost 0 bases, and 8 bases had no gene match. CDR3 region: CASSQENIGTGVSNQPQHF. The CDR3 bases are TGTGCCAGCAGCCAAGAGAATATTGGGACAGGGGTTAGCAATCAGCCCCAGCATTTT.

The V and J genes are TRBV27 and TRBJ2-1, with 8 bases identical to TRBD2. CDR3 length equals 12 residues. CDR1 and CDR2 from the germline V gene are MNHEY and SMNVEV (reference sequence). Unmatched junction bases numbered 9, after V lost 10 bases and J lost 10 bases. The CDR3 protein is CAILGLAGEQFF. The CDR3 DNA is TGTGCCATCCTGGGATTAGCGGGAGAGCAGTTCTTC.

This clone has more than one count but fewer than ten. The J gene is TRBJ1-3, the V gene TRBV6-6; D remains ambiguous. This CDR3 comprises 16 residues. Germline CDR1 is MNHNY and CDR2 is SVGAGI (reference sequence). The ends were cut back, 0 bases at V and 4 bases at J, with 13 bases in the middle. CDR3 in DNA: TGTGCCAGCAGTTACTCGCCGTTAGGCAGGGGAAACACCATATATTTT. This codes for CASSYSPLGRGNTIYF.

V usage is TRBV2 and J usage is TRBJ1-2, with 7 bases matching TRBD1. J lost 0 bases, V lost 11 bases, and 9 bases had no gene match. Germline CDR1 SNHLY, CDR2 FYNNEI. This CDR3 region has 14 residues. This chain's CDR3 is CADRDSYPNYGYTF. The CDR3 DNA is TGTGCCGACCGGGACAGCTACCCTAACTATGGCTACACCTTC. The whole variable domain, remainder taken from reference TRBV2 and TRBJ1-2, is EPEVTQTPSHQVTQMGQEVILRCVPISNHLYFYWYRQILGQKVEFLVSFYNNEISEKSEIFDDQFSVERPDGSNFTLKIRSTKLEDSAMYFCADRDSYPNYGYTFGSGTRLTVV.

The chain recombines TRBV7-2 with TRBJ2-1, with D perhaps TRBD2 (6 bases). The CDR3 contains 15 residues. Germline CDR1 and CDR2: SGHTA and FQGNSA. Trimming stripped 2 bases from V and 7 bases from J, with 15 bases between. CDR3 nucleotides: TGTGCCAGCAGCTTATGGACTACCACAGTGAATGAGCAGTTCTTC. This translates into CASSLWTTTVNEQFF.

In this sample, this clone turned up a few times. The rearrangement uses TRBV6-1 and TRBJ2-7; maybe TRBD1 (5 bases). V was clipped by 8 bases and J by 0 bases, with 8 bases between them. The CDR3 runs to 12 residues. Germline CDR1 MNHNS, CDR2 SASEGT. The DNA for the CDR3 is TGTGCCAGCTTGGACAACTCCTACGAGCAGTACTTC. Its protein product is CASLDNSYEQYF.

The chain links TRBV2 to TRBJ2-1, with TRBD1 matching 11 bases. Germline V gene lookup returns CDR1 SNHLY and CDR2 FYNNEI. The CDR3 consists of 14 residues. The V and J ends lost 9 bases and 7 bases, in that order; junction bases with no gene match: 8. The CDR3 loop reads CARNSGTGGNEQFF. CDR3 in DNA: TGTGCCAGAAACTCCGGGACAGGGGGGAATGAGCAGTTCTTC.

The gene calls are TRBV27 and TRBJ1-2; 8 bases match TRBD1. With 6 bases clipped from V and 2 bases from J, the junction kept 2 bases outside the gene matches. The CDR3 has 13 residues. Germline assignment: CDR1 MNHEY and CDR2 SMNVEV (reference sequence). CDR3 DNA: TGTGCCAGCAGCAGGACAGGGAACTATGGCTACACCTTC. Its translation is CASSRTGNYGYTF.

The chain links TRBV7-8 to TRBJ2-1; TRBD2 matches at 11 bases. Trimming took 6 bases from V and 0 from J; bases not matched to a gene: 1. CDR3 length: 15 residues. CDR1 and CDR2 (germline): SGHVS, FQNEAQ. CDR3 DNA: TGTGCCAGCAGGACTAGCGGGATCTCCTACAATGAGCAGTTCTTC. It encodes CASRTSGISYNEQFF.

The sample holds one count of this clone. The chain carries TRBV6-4 and TRBJ2-5; 8 nucleotides align to TRBD1. The J segment lost 5 bases and the V segment lost 3 bases, leaving 8 bases of the junction unmatched. Germline CDR1 and CDR2: MRHNA and SNTAGT. This CDR3 spans 15 amino acids. The CDR3 region has the DNA TGTGCCAGCAGTGAGGAAGACAGGGGTTACGAGACCCAGTACTTC. This encodes CASSEEDRGYETQYF.